This T cell receptor beta chain was captured by sequencing in a study of HIV-infected patients and healthy controls. Germline V gives CDR1 SNHLY, CDR2 FYNNEI. The J segment lost 2 bases and the V segment lost 6 bases, leaving 10 bases of the junction unmatched. The length of the CDR3 is 15 residues. This clonotype was found many times. A single record per CDR3 protein comes from TCRdb applying MiXCR to the 5' RACE reads. The sample holds under 20,000 distinct CDR3 sequences, about a sixth seen once. This sequence joins TRBV2 and TRBJ2-7; 7 bases line up with TRBD1. The origin of this receptor is a human donor in good health. The sample consisted of CD8+ T cells from blood. The CDR3 spells CASRGVGQAAYEQYF. The CDR3 DNA reads TGTGCCAGCAGGGGGGTCGGACAGGCGGCCTACGAGCAGTACTTC.